The 20 T cell receptor beta chains given below trace back to one sample, sequenced in a study of shared clonotypes between healthy human individuals. This table comes from immunoSEQ multiplex PCR, and its TCRdb copy is limited to in-frame clones, with some not included. The sample shows over 2 million clones, just under 95% of them seen only once. The sample consisted of naive CD4+ T cells from PBMCs. Subset denoted: CD45RA+ positively selected. The receptor source for this set is a man aged 18 to 29 in good health. Some clones in this sample may be carry-over from other donors' samples.

This clone appeared a single time. The V and J genes are TRBV7-3 and TRBJ1-1; D is ambiguous. Germline V lookup: CDR1 SGHTA, CDR2 FQGTGA. The CDR3 has 13 amino acids. Trimming took off 1 base at V and 10 bases at J, with 13 bases between the two ends. In DNA, the CDR3 is TGTGCCAGCAGCTTAAATGCGGGAGAGGGAGCTTTCTTT. This translates into CASSLNAGEGAFF.

The V call is TRBV5-1, the J call TRBJ2-1; 8 bases are a match to TRBD1. This CDR3 has 15 amino acids. The ends lost 4 bases at V and 8 bases at J; junction bases unmatched: 11. CDR1 SGHRS and CDR2 YFSETQ come from the germline V gene. The CDR3 bases are TGCGCCAGCAGCCCAGGGGGCTACGGTCGGGATGAGCAGTTCTTC. Translating gives CASSPGGYGRDEQFF.

This clone has more than one count but fewer than ten. This chain joins TRBV6-1 and TRBJ1-5, with D tentatively TRBD1 (6 bases). In germline, CDR1 is MNHNS, CDR2 SASEGT. Trimming shortened V by 7 bases and J by 2 bases, and 9 bases separated the two germline ends. There are 13 residues in the CDR3. CDR3 nucleotide sequence: TGTGCCAGCACCTCAGGGGGCAATCAGCCCCAGCATTTT. It specifies CASTSGGNQPQHF.

The chain is built from TRBV5-1 and TRBJ1-3; D possibly corresponds to TRBD1 (6 bases). Germline CDR1 SGHRS, CDR2 YFSETQ. The V end was cut by 0 bases, the J end by 2 bases, with 9 bases between. CDR3 length equals 15 residues. As DNA, the CDR3 is TGCGCCAGCAGCTTGGGGGACAAAGCTGGAAACACCATATATTTT. The encoded protein is CASSLGDKAGNTIYF. Using reference TRBV5-1 and TRBJ1-3 for the parts outside the CDR3, the full variable domain is KAGVTQTPRYLIKTRGQQVTLSCSPISGHRSVSWYQQTPGQGLQFLFEYFSETQRNKGNFPGRFSGRQFSNSRSEMNVSTLELGDSALYLCASSLGDKAGNTIYFGEGSWLTVV.

The chain couples TRBV30 to TRBJ2-7, with a possible D match to TRBD2 (5 bases). The CDR3 consists of 13 residues. CDR1 is GTSNPN and CDR2 is SVGIG in the germline V gene (reference sequence). Trimming took 1 base from V and 3 from J, leaving 10 bases between them. The CDR3 protein is CAWSGASNYEQYF. Written as DNA, the CDR3 is TGTGCCTGGAGTGGGGCTAGCAACTACGAGCAGTACTTC.

In DNA form, the CDR3 reads TGTGCCAGCAGCACGGGACTACTCTACGAGCAGTACTTC. This encodes CASSTGLLYEQYF. The chain employs TRBV28 and TRBJ2-7; 7 positions agree with TRBD2. Looked up from germline, CDR1 is MDHEN and CDR2 is SYDVKM. After removal of 6 bases from V and 3 bases from J, the junction contained 5 bases not matched to a gene. The CDR3 runs to 13 residues.

The CDR3 loop reads CASSFFERNTEAFF. CDR3 DNA: TGTGCCAGCAGTTTCTTTGAGAGAAACACTGAAGCTTTCTTT. The rearrangement uses TRBV28 and TRBJ1-1; D ambiguous. This CDR3 contains 14 residues. Germline-derived CDR1 and CDR2 are MDHEN and SYDVKM. V was shortened by 3 bases and J by 2 bases, with 10 bases between the two germline ends.

CDR3 in amino acids: CASSEGTDHLYGYTF. The CDR3 nucleotides are TGTGCCAGCAGTGAAGGAACAGACCACCTCTATGGCTACACCTTC. The chain has TRBV2 and TRBJ1-2; D is unclear. The germline gives CDR1 SNHLY, CDR2 FYNNEI. The V gene lost 1 base and the J gene lost 4 bases, with 13 bases spanning the gap. This CDR3 comprises 15 residues.

CDR3 bases: TGTGCCAGCAGCTCACTCACAGGGACCGGAAACACCATATATTTT. This codes for CASSSLTGTGNTIYF. This chain joins TRBV7-8 and TRBJ1-3, with a possible D match to TRBD1 (6 bases). The V and J ends lost 4 bases and 4 bases respectively, with 14 bases between them. The CDR3 sequence is 15 residues long. From germline, CDR1 is SGHVS and CDR2 FQNEAQ.

The genes are TRBV19 and TRBJ2-2; the match to TRBD1 covers 7 bases. The junction had 10 bases not matched to a gene; V was cut back by 7 bases and J by 2 bases. Looked up from germline, CDR1 is LNHDA and CDR2 is SQIVND (reference sequence). The CDR3 extends over 16 amino acids. The CDR3 reads CASTPFGQANTGELFF. The CDR3 DNA sequence: TGTGCCAGTACCCCATTTGGACAGGCCAACACCGGGGAGCTGTTTTTT.

The chain is built from TRBV7-3 and TRBJ2-7; 11 nucleotides agree with TRBD2. There are 16 residues in the CDR3. Germline CDR1 SGHTA, CDR2 FQGTGA. The trim removed 2 bases at V and 4 bases at J, leaving 7 bases unmatched. This chain's CDR3 is CASSLGFASGRYEQYF. The CDR3 DNA reads TGTGCCAGCAGCTTAGGGTTTGCTAGCGGGAGGTACGAGCAGTACTTC. Full variable domain (rest looked up from reference TRBV7-3 and TRBJ2-7): GAGVSQTPSNKVTEKGKYVELRCDPISGHTALYWYRQSLGQGPEFLIYFQGTGAADDSGLPNDRFFAVRPEGSVSTLKIQRTERGDSAVYLCASSLGFASGRYEQYFGPGTRLTVT.

The chain couples TRBV27 to TRBJ2-7; D possibly corresponds to TRBD2 (5 bases). Between the trimmed V and J ends, which lost 6 bases and 3 bases, there was a span of 9 bases. The CDR3 sequence is 12 residues long. Germline V CDR1 and CDR2: MNHEY, SMNVEV (reference sequence). DNA of the CDR3: TGTGCCAGCAGGGACGGGAACTACGAGCAGTACTTC. This encodes CASRDGNYEQYF.

Regarding this clone: The same CDR3 also results from other DNA sequences found in this sample. This chain joins TRBV7-3 and TRBJ1-2, with D tentatively TRBD1 (5 bases). The CDR3 is 13 amino acids. V shed 2 bases and J shed 7 bases, with 11 bases lying between them. Per germline, CDR1 SGHTA and CDR2 FQGTGA. Here the CDR3 DNA reads TGTGCCAGCAGCTTATCCCAGGGAGGTGGCTACACCTTC. This translates into CASSLSQGGGYTF.

J is TRBJ2-7 and V is TRBV7-2; D may correspond to TRBD1 or TRBD2 (5 bases each). V was pared by 4 bases and J by 3 bases, with 10 bases between. Looked up from germline, CDR1 is SGHTA and CDR2 is FQGNSA. This CDR3 is 13 amino acids long. The CDR3 region is CASSSGALYEQYF. Written as DNA, the CDR3 is TGTGCCAGCAGCTCCGGGGCGCTCTACGAGCAGTACTTC.

The chain uses TRBV27 and TRBJ2-3, with TRBD2 matching over 15 bases. Germline V lookup: CDR1 MNHEY, CDR2 SMNVEV (reference sequence). The CDR3 runs 16 residues. V was pared by 6 bases and J by 3 bases, with 4 bases of the junction left unmatched. The DNA for the CDR3 is TGTGCCAGCAGATGGACTAGCGGGAGGGTAACAGATACGCAGTATTTT. Translated: CASRWTSGRVTDTQYF.

The rearrangement links TRBV6-5 to TRBJ2-1; the D gene could be TRBD1 or TRBD2 (5 bases each). V lost 6 bases, J lost 2 bases, and 8 bases lay in between. The CDR3 is 13 residues long. The germline V gene encodes CDR1 MNHEY and CDR2 SVGAGI. The CDR3 bases are TGTGCCAGCAGGAGGGACCCCTACAATGAGCAGTTCTTC. Amino acid sequence: CASRRDPYNEQFF.

The J gene is TRBJ1-1, the V gene TRBV29-1; D perhaps matches TRBD1 (6 bases). Germline V gene data show CDR1 as SQVTM and CDR2 as ANQGSEA. V was trimmed by 4 bases and J by 2 bases, leaving 14 bases between them. The CDR3 is made up of 14 amino acids. As DNA, the CDR3 is TGCAGCGTTGTGCCAGGGGCCTATAACACTGAAGCTTTCTTT. Residues: CSVVPGAYNTEAFF.

The chain has TRBV13 and TRBJ2-1; 13 bases align to TRBD2. After removal of 3 bases from V and 7 bases from J, the junction contained 3 bases not matched to a gene. In germline, CDR1 is PRHDT, CDR2 FYEKMQ (reference sequence). The CDR3 is made up of 15 amino acids. CDR3 protein: CASSFGTSGKNEQFF. The CDR3, as DNA: TGTGCCAGCAGCTTTGGGACTAGCGGGAAGAATGAGCAGTTCTTC.

The chain links TRBV7-3 to TRBJ2-3; TRBD1 matches at 7 bases. The V gene's germline CDR1 is SGHTA and CDR2 FQGTGA. The V and J ends lost 5 bases and 2 bases, in that order; junction bases with no gene match: 4. The CDR3 sequence is 14 residues long. The CDR3 nucleotides read TGTGCCAGCAGCAACAGGGGAGTCACAGATACGCAGTATTTT. As protein: CASSNRGVTDTQYF.

The chain is built from TRBV4-2 and TRBJ2-1; D uncertain. The CDR3 loop spans 14 amino acids. V was pared by 4 bases and J by 9 bases, with 16 bases between. CDR1 and CDR2 from the germline V gene are LGHNA and YNFKEQ. The CDR3 nucleotides read TGTGCCAGCAGCCCCCCCAGGACCATAAGTGAGCAGTTCTTC. Its translation: CASSPPRTISEQFF.